What follows are 2 T cell receptor beta chains derived from one specimen sequenced in a study of blood T cell repertoires in COVID-19. TCRdb's copy holds only in-frame clones and misses some; the assay was immunoSEQ multiplex PCR. The table includes 200,000 to 250,000 clones, 75% to 90% detected once. The material sequenced was peripheral blood. These receptors were obtained from a woman in her seventies with active or convalescent COVID-19.

This chain joins TRBV21-1 and TRBJ2-1; the D call of TRBD1 is as the table states it, not checked on the DNA. TRBV21-1 is flagged as a pseudogene. The CDR3 length is 13 residues. CDR3 DNA: TGTGCCAGCAGCAAAGGGCTGGACAATGAGCAGTTCTTC. Protein sequence: CASSKGLDNEQFF.

V and J are TRBV5-6 and TRBJ2-2; TRBD2 agrees at 11 bases. CDR3 length: 17 residues. CDR1 is SGHDT and CDR2 is YYEEEE in the germline V gene. After removal of 0 bases from V and 3 bases from J, the junction contained 4 bases not matched to a gene. CDR3 region: CASSLALAGGYTGELFF. The CDR3 nucleotides read TGTGCCAGCAGCTTGGCGCTAGCGGGGGGTTACACCGGGGAGCTGTTTTTT.